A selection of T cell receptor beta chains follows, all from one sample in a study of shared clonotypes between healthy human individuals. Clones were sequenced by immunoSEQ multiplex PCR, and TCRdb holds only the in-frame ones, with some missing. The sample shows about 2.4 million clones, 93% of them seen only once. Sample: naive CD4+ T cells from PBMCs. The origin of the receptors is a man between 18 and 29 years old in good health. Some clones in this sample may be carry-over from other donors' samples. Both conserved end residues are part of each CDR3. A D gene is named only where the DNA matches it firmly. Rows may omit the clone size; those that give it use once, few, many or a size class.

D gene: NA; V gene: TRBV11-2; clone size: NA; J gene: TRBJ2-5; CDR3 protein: CASSLGSETQYF; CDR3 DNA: TGTGCCAGCAGCTTAGGTTCGGAGACCCAGTACTTC
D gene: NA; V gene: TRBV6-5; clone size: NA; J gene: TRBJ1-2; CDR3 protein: CASRRRNSNYGYTF; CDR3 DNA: TGTGCCAGCAGGAGGAGGAATAGTAACTATGGCTACACCTTC
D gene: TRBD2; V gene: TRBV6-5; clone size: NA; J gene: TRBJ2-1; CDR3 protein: CASSLAGKTYNEQFF; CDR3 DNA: TGTGCCAGCAGTTTAGCGGGAAAGACCTACAATGAGCAGTTCTTC
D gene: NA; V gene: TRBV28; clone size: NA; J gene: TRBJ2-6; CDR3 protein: CASRLSGANVLTF; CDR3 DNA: TGTGCCAGCAGACTCTCTGGGGCCAACGTCCTGACTTTC
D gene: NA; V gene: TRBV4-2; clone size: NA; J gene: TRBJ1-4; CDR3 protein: CASSQVTGAPNEKLFF; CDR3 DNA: TGTGCCAGCAGCCAAGTAACGGGGGCTCCTAATGAAAAACTGTTTTTT
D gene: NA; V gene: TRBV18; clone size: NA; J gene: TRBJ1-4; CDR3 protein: CASSPLNYEAQDEKLFF; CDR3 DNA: TGTGCCAGCTCACCCTTGAATTACGAGGCGCAGGATGAAAAACTGTTTTTT
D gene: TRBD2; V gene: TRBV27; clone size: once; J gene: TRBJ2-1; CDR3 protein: CASSLWLAGYNEQFF; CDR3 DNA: TGTGCCAGCAGTTTATGGCTAGCGGGCTACAATGAGCAGTTCTTC
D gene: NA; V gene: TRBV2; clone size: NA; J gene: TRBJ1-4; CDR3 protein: CASFMPRRDLSLDEKLFF; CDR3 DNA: TGTGCCAGCTTTATGCCACGTCGGGACCTAAGTCTCGACGAAAAACTGTTTTTT
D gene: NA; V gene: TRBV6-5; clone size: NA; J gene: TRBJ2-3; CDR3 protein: CASRRAWGTDTQYF; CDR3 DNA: TGTGCCAGCAGACGGGCCTGGGGCACAGATACGCAGTATTTT
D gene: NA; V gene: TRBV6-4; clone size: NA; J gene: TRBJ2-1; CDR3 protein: CASSTGEYNEQFF; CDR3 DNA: TGTGCCAGCAGTACCGGGGAATACAATGAGCAGTTCTTC
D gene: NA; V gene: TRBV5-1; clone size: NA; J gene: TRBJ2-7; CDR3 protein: CASSPVVESDEQYF; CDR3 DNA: TGCGCCAGCAGCCCGGTGGTAGAGTCAGACGAGCAGTACTTC
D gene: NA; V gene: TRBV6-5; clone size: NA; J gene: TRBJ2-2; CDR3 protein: CASQLGRTGELFF; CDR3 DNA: TGTGCCAGCCAACTAGGCAGGACCGGGGAGCTGTTTTTT
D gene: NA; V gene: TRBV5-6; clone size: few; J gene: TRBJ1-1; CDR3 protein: CASSLDPGNTEAFF; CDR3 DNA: TGTGCCAGCAGCTTGGATCCGGGGAACACTGAAGCTTTCTTT
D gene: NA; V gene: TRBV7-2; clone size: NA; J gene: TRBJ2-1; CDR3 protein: CASSTQNRAEQFF; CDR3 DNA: TGTGCCAGCAGCACGCAGAACAGGGCTGAGCAGTTCTTC
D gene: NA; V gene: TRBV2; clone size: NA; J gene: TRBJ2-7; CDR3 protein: CASSWFGSYEQYF; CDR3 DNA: TGTGCCAGCAGTTGGTTCGGCTCCTACGAGCAGTACTTC
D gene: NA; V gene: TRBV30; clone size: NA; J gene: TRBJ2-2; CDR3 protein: CAWSRGWPNTGELFF; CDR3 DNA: TGTGCCTGGAGTAGAGGGTGGCCCAACACCGGGGAGCTGTTTTTT
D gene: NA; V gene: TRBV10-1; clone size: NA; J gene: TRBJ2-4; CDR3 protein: CASSERLAKNIQYF; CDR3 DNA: TGCGCCAGCAGTGAGAGGCTAGCCAAAAACATTCAGTACTTC